The 10 T cell receptor beta chains reported below all come from one sample, sequenced in a study of OX40 agonist ivuxolimab in advanced cancers. Sequencing was performed with immunoSEQ multiplex PCR; in TCRdb, only in-frame clones are kept and a portion is missing. Found here are about 57,000 clones, over 80% of them singletons; the top ten hold approximately 3.3%. The sample here was CD4+ or CD8+ T cells sorted from blood, taken in a trial of the OX40 agonist ivuxolimab. These receptors were obtained from an adult with an advanced solid tumor such as melanoma, head and neck, liver or kidney cancer.

The V call is TRBV25-1, the J call TRBJ2-3; maybe TRBD2 (6 bases). Looked up from germline, CDR1 is MGHDK and CDR2 is SYGVNS. This CDR3 is built from 16 residues. The ends were cut back, 1 base at V and 3 bases at J, with 14 bases in the middle. Here the CDR3 reads CASSELRGVRTDTQYF. As DNA, the CDR3 is TGTGCCAGCAGTGAATTGCGGGGAGTGAGGACAGATACGCAGTATTTT. The variable domain in full, with the rest retrieved from reference TRBV25-1 and TRBJ2-3, is EADIYQTPRYLVIGTGKKITLECSQTMGHDKMYWYQQDPGMELHLIHYSYGVNSTEKGDLSSESTVSRIRTEHFPLTLESARPSHTSQYLCASSELRGVRTDTQYFGPGTRLTVL.

This sequence joins TRBV2 and TRBJ2-2; TRBD2 might be the D (5 bases). The CDR3 consists of 14 residues. Germline V gene data show CDR1 as SNHLY and CDR2 as FYNNEI. Trimming removed 6 bases at V and 1 base at J, with 9 bases between. The DNA of the CDR3 is TGTGCCAGCAGGGGAGTTTTGAACACCGGGGAGCTGTTTTTT. It codes for CASRGVLNTGELFF.

V is TRBV6-6 and J is TRBJ1-5; tentatively, D is TRBD1 (5 bases). This CDR3 is 14 amino acids long. V was shortened by 7 bases and J by 3 bases, with 13 bases between the two germline ends. CDR1 MNHNY and CDR2 SVGAGI come from the germline V gene (reference sequence). The CDR3 DNA is TGTGCCAGCAATCCGGGACCGATCAATCAGCCCCAGCATTTT. Residues: CASNPGPINQPQHF.

The chain is built from TRBV20-1 and TRBJ2-7, with no clear D. Germline V CDR1 and CDR2: DFQATT, SNEGSKA (reference sequence). V was pared by 5 bases and J by 3 bases, with 8 bases between. This CDR3 region has 11 residues. CDR3 sequence (DNA): TGCAGTGCTCTAAACGTCTACGAGCAGTACTTC. Amino acid sequence: CSALNVYEQYF.

The CDR3 here is CASSPPLGEQFF. CDR3 coding DNA: TGTGCCAGCAGCCCCCCCCTTGGTGAGCAGTTCTTC. The chain carries TRBV11-3 and TRBJ2-1, with unresolved D. The CDR3 contains 12 residues. With 5 bases removed from V and 9 bases from J, the gap between germline ends came to 11 bases. Germline V CDR1 and CDR2: SGHNT, YENEEA. Filled out from reference TRBV11-3 and TRBJ2-1, the complete variable domain reads EAGVVQSPRYKIIEKKQPVAFWCNPISGHNTLYWYLQNLGQGPELLIRYENEEAVDDSQLPKDRFSAERLKGVDSTLKIQPAELGDSAVYLCASSPPLGEQFFGPGTRLTVL.

The chain is built from TRBV11-2 and TRBJ2-3; D is perhaps TRBD1 or TRBD2 (5 bases each). This CDR3 has 12 amino acids. Trimming removed 4 bases at V and 8 bases at J, with 10 bases between. Per germline, CDR1 SGHAT and CDR2 FQNNGV. The CDR3 nucleotides read TGTGCCAGCAGCTCAACCGGGACTACGCAGTATTTT. Its protein is CASSSTGTTQYF.

The chain has TRBV7-3 and TRBJ2-1, with 7 positions matching TRBD2. The CDR3 is made up of 13 amino acids. CDR1 and CDR2 from the germline V gene are SGHTA and FQGTGA. V shed 4 bases and J 7 bases; nucleotides not matched to a gene: 4. The CDR3 bases are TGTGCCAGCAGCTCCCGGACTAGTAATGAGCAGTTCTTC. The encoded protein is CASSSRTSNEQFF. The full variable domain, completed using reference TRBV7-3 and TRBJ2-1, is GAGVSQTPSNKVTEKGKYVELRCDPISGHTALYWYRQSLGQGPEFLIYFQGTGAADDSGLPNDRFFAVRPEGSVSTLKIQRTERGDSAVYLCASSSRTSNEQFFGPGTRLTVL.

The chain joins TRBV27 to TRBJ2-3, with D possibly being TRBD1 (6 bases). Germline CDR1 is MNHEY and CDR2 is SMNVEV (reference sequence). The CDR3 covers 16 residues. Written as DNA, the CDR3 is TGTGCTGCAGGCGTTTATCGGACAGCCAGCACAGATACGCAGTATTTT. It specifies CAAGVYRTASTDTQYF.

V usage is TRBV7-2 and J usage is TRBJ2-7; TRBD2 agrees at 8 bases. J lost 0 bases, V lost 3 bases, and 13 bases had no gene match. Germline CDR1 SGHTA, CDR2 FQGNSA. This CDR3 has 18 amino acids. CDR3 sequence reads: CASSLMSGRRVSSYEQYF. DNA for the CDR3: TGTGCCAGCAGCTTGATGAGCGGGAGACGGGTCAGCTCCTACGAGCAGTACTTC.

Only a few counts were recorded for this clone. The chain employs TRBV5-4 and TRBJ2-1; 7 nucleotides match TRBD2. The ends lost 4 bases at V and 1 base at J; junction bases unmatched: 8. Germline V CDR1 and CDR2: SGHNT, YYREEE (reference sequence). This CDR3 has 16 residues. The CDR3 DNA is TGTGCCAGCAGCCCCCGGGCGGGAGAGTCCTACAATGAGCAGTTCTTC. Protein sequence: CASSPRAGESYNEQFF.